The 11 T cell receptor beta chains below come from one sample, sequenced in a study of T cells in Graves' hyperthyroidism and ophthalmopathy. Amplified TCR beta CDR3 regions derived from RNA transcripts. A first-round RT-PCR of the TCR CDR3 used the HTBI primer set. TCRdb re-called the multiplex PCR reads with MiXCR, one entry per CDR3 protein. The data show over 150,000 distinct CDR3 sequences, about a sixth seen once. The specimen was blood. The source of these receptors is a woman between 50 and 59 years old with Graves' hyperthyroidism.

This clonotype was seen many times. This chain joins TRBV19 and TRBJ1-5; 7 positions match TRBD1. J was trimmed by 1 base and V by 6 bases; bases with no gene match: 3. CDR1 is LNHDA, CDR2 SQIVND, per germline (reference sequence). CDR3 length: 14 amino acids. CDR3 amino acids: CASRLGQSNQPQHF. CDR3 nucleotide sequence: TGTGCCAGTAGGCTGGGACAGAGCAATCAGCCCCAGCATTTT.

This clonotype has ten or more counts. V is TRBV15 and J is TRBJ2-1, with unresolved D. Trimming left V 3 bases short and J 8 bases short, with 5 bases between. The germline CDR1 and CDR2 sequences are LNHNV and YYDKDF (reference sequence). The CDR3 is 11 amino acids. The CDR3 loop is CATSRVDEQFF. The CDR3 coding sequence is TGTGCCACCAGCAGGGTCGATGAGCAGTTCTTC.

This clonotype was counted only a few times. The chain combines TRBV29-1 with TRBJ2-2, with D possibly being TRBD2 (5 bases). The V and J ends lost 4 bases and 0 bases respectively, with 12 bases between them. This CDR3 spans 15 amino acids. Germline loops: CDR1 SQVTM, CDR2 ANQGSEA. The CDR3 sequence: CSVVGSDPNTGELFF. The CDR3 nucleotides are TGCAGCGTTGTCGGTAGCGACCCGAACACCGGGGAGCTGTTTTTT.

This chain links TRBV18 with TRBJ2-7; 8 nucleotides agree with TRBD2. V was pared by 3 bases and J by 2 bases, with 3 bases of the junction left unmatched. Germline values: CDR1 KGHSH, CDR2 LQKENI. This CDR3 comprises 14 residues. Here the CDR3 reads CASSPRSGAYEQYF. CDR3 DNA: TGTGCCAGCTCACCGCGTAGCGGGGCCTACGAGCAGTACTTC.

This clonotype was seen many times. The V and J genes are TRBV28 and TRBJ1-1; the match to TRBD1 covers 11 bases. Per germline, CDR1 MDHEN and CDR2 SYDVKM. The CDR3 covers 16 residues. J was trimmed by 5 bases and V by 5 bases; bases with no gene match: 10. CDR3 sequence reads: CASSLWGTGGRTEAFF. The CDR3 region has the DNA TGTGCCAGCAGTCTTTGGGGGACAGGGGGAAGGACTGAAGCTTTCTTT.

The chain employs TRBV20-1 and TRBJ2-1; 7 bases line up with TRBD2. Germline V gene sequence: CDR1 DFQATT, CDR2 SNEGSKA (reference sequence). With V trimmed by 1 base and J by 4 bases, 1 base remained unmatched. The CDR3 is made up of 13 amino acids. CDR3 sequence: CSARGLAYNEQFF. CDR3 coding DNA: TGCAGTGCTAGAGGACTAGCATACAATGAGCAGTTCTTC.

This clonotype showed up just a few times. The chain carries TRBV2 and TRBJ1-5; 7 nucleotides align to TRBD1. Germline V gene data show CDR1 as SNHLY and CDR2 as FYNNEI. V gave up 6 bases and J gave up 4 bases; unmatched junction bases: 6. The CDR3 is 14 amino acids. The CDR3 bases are TGTGCCAGCAGACCAGGGGGGGGAAATCAGCCCCAGCATTTT. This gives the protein CASRPGGGNQPQHF.

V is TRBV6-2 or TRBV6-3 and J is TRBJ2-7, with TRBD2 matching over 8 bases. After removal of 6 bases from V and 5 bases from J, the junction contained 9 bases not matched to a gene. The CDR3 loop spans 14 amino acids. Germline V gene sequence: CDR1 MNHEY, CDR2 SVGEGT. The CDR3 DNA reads TGTGCCAGCAGAGCCGGGACTAGTATCCACGAGCAGTACTTC. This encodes CASRAGTSIHEQYF.

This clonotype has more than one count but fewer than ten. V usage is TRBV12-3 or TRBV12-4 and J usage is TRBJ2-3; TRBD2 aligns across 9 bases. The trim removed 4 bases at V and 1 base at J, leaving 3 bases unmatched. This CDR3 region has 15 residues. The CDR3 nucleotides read TGTGCCAGCAGTTCCTTAGCGGGAGGCACAGATACGCAGTATTTT. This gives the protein CASSSLAGGTDTQYF.

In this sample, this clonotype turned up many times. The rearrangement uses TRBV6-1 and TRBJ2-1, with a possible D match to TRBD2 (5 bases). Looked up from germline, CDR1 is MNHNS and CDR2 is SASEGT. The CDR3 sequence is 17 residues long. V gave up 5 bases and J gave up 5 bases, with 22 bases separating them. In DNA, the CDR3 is TGTGCCAGCAGTCCCGATTATGGGAGACTTGTCGACAATGAGCAGTTCTTC. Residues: CASSPDYGRLVDNEQFF.

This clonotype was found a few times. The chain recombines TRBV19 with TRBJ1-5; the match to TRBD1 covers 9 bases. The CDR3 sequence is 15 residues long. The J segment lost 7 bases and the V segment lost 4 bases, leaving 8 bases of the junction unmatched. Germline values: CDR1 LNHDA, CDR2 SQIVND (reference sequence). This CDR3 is CASSTGTGSGQPQHF. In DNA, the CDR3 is TGTGCCAGTAGTACCGGGACAGGGTCGGGGCAGCCCCAGCATTTT.